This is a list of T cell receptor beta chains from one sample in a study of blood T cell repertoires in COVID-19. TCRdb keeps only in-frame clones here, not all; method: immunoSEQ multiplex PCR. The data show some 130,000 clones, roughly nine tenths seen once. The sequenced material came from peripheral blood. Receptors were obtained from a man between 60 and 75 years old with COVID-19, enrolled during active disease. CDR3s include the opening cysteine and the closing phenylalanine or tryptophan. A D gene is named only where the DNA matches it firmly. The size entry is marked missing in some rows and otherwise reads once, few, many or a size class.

CDR3: CASSQDAGTDTQYF
DNA: TGTGCCAGCAGCCAAGACGCGGGGACAGATACGCAGTATTTT
D: NA
J: TRBJ2-3
size: NA
V: TRBV11-3

CDR3: CASRTGQHEQFF
DNA: TGCGCCAGCAGGACAGGGCAGCATGAGCAGTTCTTC
D: TRBD1
J: TRBJ2-1
size: NA
V: TRBV10-1

CDR3: CASSSQTSGANVLTF
DNA: TGTGCCAGCAGCTCACAAACCTCTGGGGCCAACGTCCTGACTTTC
D: NA
J: TRBJ2-6
size: NA
V: TRBV6-5

CDR3: CASSLLLAGEGQFF
DNA: TGCGCCAGCAGCTTGCTTCTAGCGGGAGAAGGGCAGTTCTTC
D: TRBD2
J: TRBJ2-1
size: NA
V: TRBV5-1

CDR3: CASSPQQAGGPHTGELFF
DNA: TGTGCCAGCTCACCACAACAAGCGGGAGGGCCGCACACCGGGGAGCTGTTTTTT
D: TRBD2
J: TRBJ2-2
size: NA
V: TRBV18

CDR3: CASSRYRTAGAEAFF
DNA: TGTGCCAGCAGCCGGTACCGGACAGCCGGGGCTGAAGCTTTCTTT
D: NA
J: TRBJ1-1
size: NA
V: TRBV28

CDR3: CASSGQGTDTQYF
DNA: TGTGCCAGCAGTGGGCAAGGCACAGATACGCAGTATTTT
D: NA
J: TRBJ2-3
size: NA
V: TRBV25-1

CDR3: CAIKGQIYTEAFF
DNA: TGTGCCATTAAAGGACAGATTTACACTGAAGCTTTCTTT
D: NA
J: TRBJ1-1
size: NA
V: TRBV10-3

CDR3: CSARRGRGQFF
DNA: TGCAGTGCCCGCCGGGGGAGGGGGCAGTTCTTC
D: TRBD2
J: TRBJ2-1
size: once
V: TRBV20-1

CDR3: CASIFRGEGELFF
DNA: TGTGCCAGCATTTTCCGGGGAGAGGGGGAGCTGTTTTTT
D: NA
J: TRBJ2-2
size: NA
V: TRBV6-5

CDR3: CATSRDPSQPQHF
DNA: TGTGCCACCAGCAGAGATCCTAGTCAGCCCCAGCATTTT
D: NA
J: TRBJ1-5
size: NA
V: TRBV15

CDR3: CASSINGGYTF
DNA: TGTGCCAGTAGTATAAACGGGGGCTACACCTTC
D: NA
J: TRBJ1-2
size: NA
V: TRBV19

CDR3: CASRTGTSGRAGSYNEQFF
DNA: TGTGCCAGCAGGACCGGGACTAGCGGGAGGGCCGGGTCCTACAATGAGCAGTTCTTC
D: TRBD2
J: TRBJ2-1
size: NA
V: TRBV2

CDR3: CASSDRVGSTDTQYF
DNA: TGTGCCAGCAGTGACAGGGTGGGAAGCACAGATACGCAGTATTTT
D: NA
J: TRBJ2-3
size: NA
V: TRBV25-1

CDR3: CASSQGQGAQRGYTF
DNA: TGCGCCAGCAGCCAAGGTCAGGGGGCTCAACGCGGCTACACCTTC
D: TRBD1
J: TRBJ1-2
size: NA
V: TRBV4-1

CDR3: CASSYTHGGPQHF
DNA: TGTGCCAGCAGTTACACCCACGGGGGGCCCCAGCATTTT
D: NA
J: TRBJ1-5
size: NA
V: TRBV6-5

CDR3: CSSIAGSSYNEQFF
DNA: TGCAGCTCTATAGCGGGTAGCTCCTACAATGAGCAGTTCTTC
D: TRBD2
J: TRBJ2-1
size: NA
V: TRBV29-1

CDR3: CASNSEGASPIYF
DNA: TGTGCCAGCAACTCAGAAGGGGCCAGCCCCATATATTTT
D: NA
J: TRBJ1-3
size: NA
V: TRBV12-3/TRBV12-4

CDR3: CASSVGTGQETQYF
DNA: TGTGCCAGCAGTGTCGGGACAGGACAAGAGACCCAGTACTTC
D: TRBD1
J: TRBJ2-5
size: NA
V: TRBV28

CDR3: CASSFLVSGNTIYF
DNA: TGTGCCAGCAGCTTTCTCGTCAGTGGAAACACCATATATTTT
D: NA
J: TRBJ1-3
size: NA
V: TRBV7-9

CDR3: CATRQGSNQPQHF
DNA: TGTGCCACAAGACAGGGGAGCAATCAGCCCCAGCATTTT
D: TRBD1
J: TRBJ1-5
size: NA
V: TRBV24-1

CDR3: CASSLRTVSSTDTQYF
DNA: TGTGCCAGCAGTTTGCGCACGGTTTCTAGCACAGATACGCAGTATTTT
D: NA
J: TRBJ2-3
size: NA
V: TRBV27

CDR3: CSVGGLAANEQFF
DNA: TGCAGCGTTGGAGGACTAGCGGCCAATGAGCAGTTCTTC
D: TRBD2
J: TRBJ2-1
size: NA
V: TRBV29-1

CDR3: CASSFDRGNTEAFF
DNA: TGTGCCAGCAGCTTTGACAGGGGGAACACTGAAGCTTTCTTT
D: TRBD1
J: TRBJ1-1
size: NA
V: TRBV5-4

CDR3: CASSQEDRGTEAFF
DNA: TGCGCCAGCAGCCAAGAGGACAGGGGCACTGAAGCTTTCTTT
D: TRBD1
J: TRBJ1-1
size: NA
V: TRBV4-3

CDR3: CASSLTGGTEAFF
DNA: TGTGCCAGCAGCTTAACAGGGGGCACTGAAGCTTTCTTT
D: NA
J: TRBJ1-1
size: NA
V: TRBV7-3

CDR3: CAISEGLADTGELFF
DNA: TGTGCCATCAGTGAAGGACTAGCGGATACCGGGGAGCTGTTTTTT
D: TRBD2
J: TRBJ2-2
size: NA
V: TRBV10-3

CDR3: CASASSNIEQFF
DNA: TGTGCCAGCGCCTCTAGCAATATTGAGCAGTTCTTC
D: NA
J: TRBJ2-1
size: NA
V: TRBV6-5

CDR3: CASSAPGTGELFF
DNA: TGTGCCAGCAGCGCCCCGGGCACCGGGGAGCTGTTTTTT
D: NA
J: TRBJ2-2
size: NA
V: TRBV3-1/TRBV3-2

CDR3: CASSEYNEQFF
DNA: TGTGCCAGCAGCGAGTACAATGAGCAGTTCTTC
D: NA
J: TRBJ2-1
size: NA
V: TRBV12-3/TRBV12-4

CDR3: CASSQEGKEGRTSRDTQYF
DNA: TGTGCCAGCAGCCAAGAAGGAAAGGAAGGAAGGACTTCGAGAGATACGCAGTATTTT
D: NA
J: TRBJ2-3
size: NA
V: TRBV3-1/TRBV3-2

CDR3: CASRAGTAYYEQYF
DNA: TGTGCCAGCAGAGCCGGGACAGCATACTACGAGCAGTACTTC
D: TRBD1
J: TRBJ2-7
size: NA
V: TRBV2

CDR3: CATSRPYAGGITDTQYF
DNA: TGTGCCACCAGCAGGCCATATGCAGGGGGCATTACAGATACGCAGTATTTT
D: TRBD1
J: TRBJ2-3
size: NA
V: TRBV15

CDR3: CSVLGQGKGNTEAFF
DNA: TGCAGCGTCTTGGGACAGGGGAAGGGGAACACTGAAGCTTTCTTT
D: TRBD1
J: TRBJ1-1
size: NA
V: TRBV29-1

CDR3: CASIGWSNQPQHF
DNA: TGTGCCAGCATCGGTTGGAGCAATCAGCCCCAGCATTTT
D: NA
J: TRBJ1-5
size: NA
V: TRBV28

CDR3: CATSEGQGRTEAFF
DNA: TGTGCCACCAGTGAGGGACAGGGACGGACTGAAGCTTTCTTT
D: TRBD1
J: TRBJ1-1
size: NA
V: TRBV24-1

CDR3: CASSEPTGMFDEQFF
DNA: TGTGCCAGCAGTGAACCCACGGGAATGTTCGATGAGCAGTTCTTC
D: NA
J: TRBJ2-1
size: NA
V: TRBV6-1

CDR3: CASSGITDTQYF
DNA: TGTGCCAGCAGCGGGATCACAGATACGCAGTATTTT
D: NA
J: TRBJ2-3
size: NA
V: TRBV2

CDR3: CASSYGTSYEQYF
DNA: TGTGCCAGCAGTTACGGGACAAGCTACGAGCAGTACTTC
D: NA
J: TRBJ2-7
size: NA
V: TRBV12-3/TRBV12-4

CDR3: CASSSYRGSNYEQYF
DNA: TGTGCCAGCAGCTCCTATCGCGGGAGTAACTACGAGCAGTACTTC
D: TRBD2
J: TRBJ2-7
size: NA
V: TRBV7-2

CDR3: CATSGGGSYNEQFF
DNA: TGTGCCACCAGTGGAGGGGGTTCCTACAATGAGCAGTTCTTC
D: NA
J: TRBJ2-1
size: NA
V: TRBV24-1

CDR3: CASSYSREAEAFF
DNA: TGTGCCAGCAGTTACTCGAGAGAGGCTGAAGCTTTCTTT
D: NA
J: TRBJ1-1
size: NA
V: TRBV6-2/TRBV6-3

CDR3: CASSRGTGLGNTIYF
DNA: TGTGCCAGCAGCCGAGGGACAGGACTCGGAAACACCATATATTTT
D: TRBD1
J: TRBJ1-3
size: NA
V: TRBV7-6

CDR3: CASTLAGIPVGYTF
DNA: TGTGCCAGCACTTTAGCCGGGATCCCAGTTGGCTACACCTTC
D: NA
J: TRBJ1-2
size: NA
V: TRBV6-5

CDR3: CASSYRDSRSGEQFF
DNA: TGTGCCAGCAGTTACCGGGACTCCCGAAGTGGTGAGCAGTTCTTC
D: NA
J: TRBJ2-1
size: NA
V: TRBV5-6

CDR3: CASSHLTGSPSYNSPLHF
DNA: TGCGCCAGCAGCCACCTCACAGGGAGTCCCTCCTATAATTCACCCCTCCACTTT
D: NA
J: TRBJ1-6
size: NA
V: TRBV4-1

CDR3: CAWTARGSGETQYF
DNA: TGTGCCTGGACCGCCAGGGGTAGCGGGGAGACCCAGTACTTC
D: NA
J: TRBJ2-5
size: NA
V: TRBV30

CDR3: CASSEYEVYTF
DNA: TGTGCCAGCAGTGAATATGAGGTCTACACCTTC
D: NA
J: TRBJ1-2
size: NA
V: TRBV25-1

CDR3: CATWTGQISGANVLTF
DNA: TGTGCCACCTGGACAGGTCAAATCTCTGGGGCCAACGTCCTGACTTTC
D: TRBD1
J: TRBJ2-6
size: NA
V: TRBV24-1

CDR3: CATSDFSGELFF
DNA: TGTGCCACCAGTGATTTCTCCGGGGAGCTGTTTTTT
D: NA
J: TRBJ2-2
size: NA
V: TRBV24-1

CDR3: CASSANGNTIYF
DNA: TGTGCCAGTAGCGCTAATGGAAACACCATATATTTT
D: NA
J: TRBJ1-3
size: NA
V: TRBV19

CDR3: CASSSRGTGDNEQFF
DNA: TGTGCCAGCAGCTCGAGAGGGACAGGGGACAATGAGCAGTTCTTC
D: TRBD1
J: TRBJ2-1
size: NA
V: TRBV11-3